This T cell receptor (beta chain) was sequenced during a study of T cell changes during pregnancy in multiple sclerosis. The CDR3 has 19 residues. Profiling relied on immunoSEQ multiplex PCR, and the TCRdb table lists in-frame clones only, not all of them. The sample has around 30,000 clones, roughly 90% seen once. The starting material was CD4+ T cells from peripheral blood mononuclear cells, obtained in the third trimester of pregnancy. The V call is TRBV21-1, the J call TRBJ2-3; the table gives TRBD2 as D, unverified against the DNA. TRBV21-1 is a known pseudogene. This receptor was obtained from a female donor in good health, enrolled as a control in a pregnancy study. CDR3 in amino acids: CASSKVRLAGGSWADTQYF. The CDR3 DNA is TGTGCCAGCAGCAAAGTGAGACTAGCGGGAGGGAGCTGGGCAGATACGCAGTATTTT.